Below are 13 T cell receptor beta chains sequenced from a single sample in a study of blood T cell repertoires in COVID-19. Generated by immunoSEQ multiplex PCR, the TCRdb table keeps only in-frame clones and is missing some. The table records hundreds of thousands of clones, approximately 87% of them present only once. Sequenced material: peripheral blood. The receptors come from a woman aged 70-85 years with active or convalescent COVID-19.

The chain combines TRBV30 with TRBJ2-1; 9 bases map to TRBD2. The germline V gene has CDR1 GTSNPN and CDR2 SVGIG (reference sequence). V lost 2 bases, J lost 7 bases, and 9 bases stayed unmatched. The CDR3 consists of 15 residues. CDR3 in amino acids: CAWSLWREGHNEQFF. CDR3 sequence (DNA): TGTGCCTGGAGTCTCTGGCGGGAGGGCCATAATGAGCAGTTCTTC.

This chain joins TRBV5-4 and TRBJ1-2; D gene unclear. Germline V gene sequence: CDR1 SGHNT, CDR2 YYREEE (reference sequence). This CDR3 comprises 14 residues. V was clipped by 0 bases and J by 4 bases, with 10 bases between them. The CDR3 reads CASSLGLGSYGYTF. DNA for the CDR3: TGTGCCAGCAGCTTGGGTCTAGGAAGCTATGGCTACACCTTC.

The genes are TRBV7-9 and TRBJ1-1, with 9 bases lining up with TRBD1. The V segment lost 4 bases and the J segment 1 base; nucleotides outside the gene matches: 10. This CDR3 region has 17 residues. The V gene's germline CDR1 is SEHNR and CDR2 FQNEAQ (reference sequence). The CDR3 region has the DNA TGTGCCAGCAGCTCCCCCCGGTACAGGGGGCGGAACACTGAAGCTTTCTTT. Its translation: CASSSPRYRGRNTEAFF.

The chain has TRBV19 and TRBJ2-5, with unresolved D. The V and J ends lost 7 bases and 2 bases respectively, with 17 bases between them. This CDR3 is 15 amino acids long. CDR1 is LNHDA, CDR2 SQIVND, per germline (reference sequence). For the CDR3, the DNA is TGTGCCAGTACCCCCAAAGCTGAGATACAAGAGACCCAGTACTTC. It is translated as CASTPKAEIQETQYF.

V is TRBV29-1 and J is TRBJ2-5; TRBD1 matches 10 bases. From germline, CDR1 is SQVTM and CDR2 ANQGSEA. The ends lost 7 bases at V and 5 bases at J; junction bases unmatched: 4. The CDR3 totals 12 residues. The chain's CDR3 is CSGGQGLETQYF. CDR3 bases: TGCAGCGGGGGACAGGGGCTCGAGACCCAGTACTTC. Full variable domain (missing parts from reference TRBV29-1 and TRBJ2-5): SAVISQKPSRDICQRGTSLTIQCQVDSQVTMMFWYRQQPGQSLTLIATANQGSEATYESGFVIDKFPISRPNLTFSTLTVSNMSPEDSSIYLCSGGQGLETQYFGPGTRLLVL.

The rearrangement uses TRBV12-3 or TRBV12-4 and TRBJ2-1, with 8 nucleotides matching TRBD2. CDR3 length: 12 amino acids. The V and J ends lost 3 bases and 10 bases, in that order; junction bases with no gene match: 2. The CDR3 DNA is TGTGCCAGCAGTTTCCGGGGGGGGGAGCAGTTCTTC. This sequence encodes CASSFRGGEQFF.

As DNA, the CDR3 is TGTGCCAGCAGACGCCCAGGGGGCGCAGGGAATGAGCAGTTCTTC. Translation: CASRRPGGAGNEQFF. The chain employs TRBV6-6 and TRBJ2-1; 8 nucleotides line up with TRBD1. J lost 7 bases, V lost 6 bases, and 11 bases had no gene match. CDR3 length equals 15 residues. CDR1 is MNHNY and CDR2 is SVGAGI in the germline V gene (reference sequence).

This chain uses TRBV19 with TRBJ2-1; 9 bases fit TRBD2. V shed 2 bases and J 3 bases; nucleotides not matched to a gene: 5. Per germline, CDR1 LNHDA and CDR2 SQIVND (reference sequence). The CDR3 consists of 16 residues. CDR3 protein: CASSIYGGRGYNEQFF. CDR3 nucleotides: TGTGCCAGTAGTATATACGGCGGGAGGGGCTACAATGAGCAGTTCTTC.

This clone was seen once. The gene calls are TRBV18 and TRBJ1-6; the match to TRBD1 covers 10 bases. Per the germline V gene, CDR1 is KGHSH and CDR2 is LQKENI. The CDR3 consists of 16 residues. The J segment lost 10 bases and the V segment lost 6 bases, leaving 12 bases of the junction unmatched. This CDR3 reads CASSPGLTGGFSPLHF. DNA for the CDR3: TGTGCCAGCTCCCCCGGACTGACAGGGGGCTTCTCACCCCTCCACTTT.

The count of this clone is one. V and J are TRBV6-2 or TRBV6-3 and TRBJ1-5; possibly TRBD1 for D (5 bases). V lost 3 bases and J 11 bases, leaving 17 bases between the germline ends. Looked up from germline, CDR1 is MNHEY and CDR2 is SVGEGT. The CDR3 is made up of 14 amino acids. CDR3 nucleotide sequence: TGTGCCAGCAGTTATTACTCAGGGCCCTCAGCCCAGCATTTT. Its translation is CASSYYSGPSAQHF.

The chain couples TRBV6-5 to TRBJ1-1, with D possibly matching TRBD1 (6 bases). This CDR3 region has 16 residues. Germline V gene lookup returns CDR1 MNHEY and CDR2 SVGAGI. V lost 3 bases, J lost 0 bases, and 14 bases lay in between. The CDR3 coding sequence is TGTGCCAGCAGTTATCAGCCAGGGGCCCTGAACACTGAAGCTTTCTTT. This translates into CASSYQPGALNTEAFF.

CDR3 sequence: CASSQTSGTGFYNEQFF. CDR3 coding DNA: TGTGCCAGCAGCCAAACCTCCGGGACAGGGTTCTACAATGAGCAGTTCTTC. This chain joins TRBV3-1 (or the pseudogene TRBV3-2) and TRBJ2-1; the match to TRBD1 covers 9 bases. The CDR3 has 17 residues. The germline gives CDR1 LGHDT, CDR2 YNNKEL (reference sequence). J lost 3 bases, V lost 2 bases, and 8 bases had no gene match.

V is TRBV6-5 and J is TRBJ1-2; D is unclear. The CDR3 runs 13 residues. Germline V CDR1 and CDR2: MNHEY, SVGAGI. V was clipped by 4 bases and J by 8 bases, with 14 bases between them. The CDR3 nucleotides read TGTGCCAGCAGTTCGACGGGTTTTCGGGGCTACACCTTC. It yields the protein CASSSTGFRGYTF.